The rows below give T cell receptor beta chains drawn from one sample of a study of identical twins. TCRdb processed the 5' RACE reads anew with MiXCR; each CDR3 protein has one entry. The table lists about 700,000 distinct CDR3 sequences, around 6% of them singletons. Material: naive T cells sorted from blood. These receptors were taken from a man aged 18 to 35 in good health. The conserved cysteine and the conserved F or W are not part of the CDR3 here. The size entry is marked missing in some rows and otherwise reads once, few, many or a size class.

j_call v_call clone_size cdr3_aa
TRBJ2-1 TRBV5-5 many ASSGGQMINEQF
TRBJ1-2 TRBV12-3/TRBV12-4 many ASSLFQFRARKLNYGYT
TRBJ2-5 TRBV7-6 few AIGTAKETQY
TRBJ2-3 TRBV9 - ASSVKGIRTDTQY
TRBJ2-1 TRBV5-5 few ASSWSRGAAHYNEQF
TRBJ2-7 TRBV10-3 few AISELAESYEQY
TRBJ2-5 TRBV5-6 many ASSPILKKGYQETQY
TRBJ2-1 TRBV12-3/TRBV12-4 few ASSFGGVQF
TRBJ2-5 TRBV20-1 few SARPLLAGAQETQY
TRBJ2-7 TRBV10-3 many AISAPRGSSSEQY
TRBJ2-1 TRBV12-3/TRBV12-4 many ASSFWTSYNNEQF
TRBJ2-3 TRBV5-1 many ASSFKVPGGADTQY
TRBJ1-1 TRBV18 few ASSPPDRNTEAF
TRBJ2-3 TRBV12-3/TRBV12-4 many ASRTSGSPDTQY
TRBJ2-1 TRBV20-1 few SATRGGREGEQF